This entry features one T cell receptor beta chain sequence. The antigen is unknown. A much bigger clone sits one base away, suggesting this may be a read error. The CDR3 ends on some other residue instead of the conserved phenylalanine or tryptophan, so this is likely a read error. The data were taken from a study of T cell repertoires in cytomegalovirus infection. As for the study in general: Public TCR beta signature analysis indicated the presence of both CMV infection and matching HLA type. Points from the study as a whole: Of the TCR beta families, the public ones yielded a cumulative frequency that identified carriers of CMV plus the relevant HLA. HLA-C-restricted CMV clonotypes gave the most frequent clonotype in two of eight donors.

The CDR3 runs 18 residues. V was clipped by 0 bases and J by 0 bases, with 17 bases between them. Germline V gene lookup returns CDR1 MNHNS and CDR2 SASEGT. A single record per CDR3 protein comes from TCRdb applying MiXCR to the reads. The data show under 600,000 distinct CDR3 sequences, more than 15% seen once. This TCR came from a human donor in good health (CMV status not recorded). Some clones in this sample may be carry-over from other donors' samples. The J gene is TRBJ1-2, the V gene TRBV6-1; D unclear. The sample was CD8+ T cells from PBMCs. In DNA form, the CDR3 reads TGTGCCAGCAGTGAAGCGCTGTCGGAACTAATCACTAACTATGGCTACACCTTA. It is translated as CASSEALSELITNYGYTL.